Below, one TCR beta chain is given with its context. The antigen is not known. At one boundary the junction diverges from the germline segment, which might be a read error. The entry originates in a study of post-analysis software for immune sequencing data. Study observations and caveats: Strong co-clustering by F measure was evident for samples that had been prepared in the same batch. Controls showed significantly higher normalized Chao1 diversity than did multiple sclerosis patients.

TCR beta libraries were prepared from cDNA with unique molecular identifiers. The source material, about 0.9 to 11 million T cells, gave rise to 510,000 or so cDNA molecules. MiXCR was run by TCRdb on the PCR reads, yielding one entry per CDR3 protein. The sample includes hundreds of thousands of distinct CDR3 sequences, 25% to 30% of them seen just once. The sequencing input was blood. This receptor was taken from a girl aged 5-17 years with multiple sclerosis.

This chain's CDR3 is CASSLGGRGDEQLF. CDR3 DNA: TGTGCCAGCAGCTTAGGCGGGAGAGGAGATGAGCAGCTCTTC. V is TRBV7-9 and J is TRBJ2-1; 7 bases fit TRBD2. The germline V gene encodes CDR1 SEHNR and CDR2 FQNEAQ (reference sequence). The CDR3 consists of 14 residues. Looking up the rest from reference TRBV7-9 and TRBJ2-1 gives the full variable domain: DTGVSQNPRHKITKRGQNVTFRCDPISEHNRLYWYRQTLGQGPEFLTYFQNEAQLEKSRLLSDRFSAERPKGSFSTLEIQRTEQGDSAMYLCASSLGGRGDEQLFGPGTRLTVL.